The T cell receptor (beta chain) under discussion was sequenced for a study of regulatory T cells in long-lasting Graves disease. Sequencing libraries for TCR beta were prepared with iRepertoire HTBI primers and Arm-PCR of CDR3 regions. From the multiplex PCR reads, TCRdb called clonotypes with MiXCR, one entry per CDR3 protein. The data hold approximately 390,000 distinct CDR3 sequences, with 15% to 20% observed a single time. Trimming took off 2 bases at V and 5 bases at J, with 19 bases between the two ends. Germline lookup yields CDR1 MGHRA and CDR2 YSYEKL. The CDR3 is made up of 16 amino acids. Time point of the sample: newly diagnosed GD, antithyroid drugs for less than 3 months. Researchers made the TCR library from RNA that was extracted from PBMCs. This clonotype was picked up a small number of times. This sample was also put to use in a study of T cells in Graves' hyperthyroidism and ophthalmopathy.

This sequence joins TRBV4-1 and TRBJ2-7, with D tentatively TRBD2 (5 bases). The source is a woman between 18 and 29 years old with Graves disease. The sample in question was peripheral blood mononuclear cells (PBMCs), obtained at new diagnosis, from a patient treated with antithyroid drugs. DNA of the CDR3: TGCGCCAGCAGCCAAAACCTAGTCCGGGGTAACGACGAGCAGTACTTC. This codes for CASSQNLVRGNDEQYF.